Included here is one T cell receptor beta chain sequence, with context. Its specific antigen is unknown. Qualities for individual bases were not recorded, and no much larger clone is one base off. At the junction V is shortened by 2 bases and J by 2 bases, with 9 bases in between. The germline V gene gives CDR1 as KGHSH and CDR2 as LQKENI. From the cysteine up to the phenylalanine, the CDR3 has a length of 14 residues. Just the 42-base CDR3 DNA is kept, in frame starting at base 1. TCRbeta CDR3 regions were amplified from genomic DNA by means of the immunoSEQ Assay, a bias-controlled multiplex PCR. The authors' analysis ran thus. The number of nucleated cells in each sample was estimated from the amplification of reference gene primers within the assay. To quantify the absolute abundance of each unique TCRbeta CDR3 rearrangement, sequence reads were collapsed and filtered. For each sample, productive Simpson clonality was calculated as the square root of Simpson's diversity index over productive rearrangements. TCRdb stores this immuneACCESS table with in-frame sequences only. Part of the clones is absent; in the studies checked, under half of the shortfall reflects unresolved V genes, and no reason is known for the rest. From that table come the V and J calls and clone size; the DNA was used to work out D and trimming. This sample has some 150,000 clones in its table, and 85% to 90% of those were observed once. The ten top clones hold 2% to 2.5% of the sample.

These data belong to a study of blood T cell repertoires in COVID-19 (dated by TCRdb to 2020 to 2022). In the study overall: Samples covering the acute and convalescent phases of COVID-19 were provided by collaborators in the United States, Italy and Spain. Deeply sampled blood TCRbeta repertoires from subjects exposed to, actively infected with, or recovered from COVID-19 were included in the dataset. The samples were drawn from the first 160 participants of the ongoing ImmuneRACE study and from some 1,300 subjects provided by 6 global collaborators. Where available, HLA class I and class II types were obtained from metadata supplied by the sample provider rather than from assay-based typing. The repertoires were released in a freely available public database intended as a resource for research on the immune response to SARS-CoV-2. The material from the prospective study consisted of cDNA or gDNA derived from T cells, B-cell-depleted T cells, or PBMCs. A de-identified subject ID, COVID-19 status, age in years and sex were almost always included in the sample metadata.

General conclusions and limits of the study: The quantity of clinical and demographic metadata differed by source and by participant and was supplied without curation.

Whole blood was collected in K2EDTA tubes by collaborating institutions according to the institutions' own protocols. For TCRbeta analysis, collaborators shipped samples in one of three forms: frozen whole blood, isolated PBMCs, or DNA extracted from either of those sample types. This TCR came from a man aged 50 to 60 with active COVID-19. Recombination joined TRBV18 with TRBJ1-1, with no confidently assigned D gene. What was sequenced was peripheral blood. The DNA sequence follows: TGTGCCAGCTCACCAACACAACGTAACACTGAAGCTTTCTTT. Its translation is CASSPTQRNTEAFF. With the portions outside the CDR3 filled from the reference TRBV18 and TRBJ1-1 genes, the complete variable region becomes NAGVMQNPRHLVRRRGQEARLRCSPMKGHSHVYWYRQLPEEGLKFMVYLQKENIIDESGMPKERFSAEFPKEGPSILRIQQVVRGDSAAYFCASSPTQRNTEAFFGQGTRLTVV.